The entry that follows covers one T cell receptor (beta chain) sequence. Combining a sample-barcoded 5' primer with a J-beta primer mix, a second PCR ran for roughly 7 to 12 cycles. Each CDR3 protein gets one entry after TCRdb re-called the 5' RACE reads with MiXCR. Of 1.2 million to 1.5 million distinct CDR3 sequences in the sample, approximately 40% were seen once. The entry originates in a study of blood T cells in healthy people across ages. Trimming pared 7 bases from V and 2 bases from J, leaving 21 bases between. This CDR3 comprises 16 residues. CDR1 and CDR2 (germline): SGHRS, YFSETQ. The chain couples TRBV5-1 to TRBJ1-1, with a weak D call TRBD1 (6 bases). The clonotype originates from a woman younger than 30 in good health. Material: blood. This CDR3 is CASRGLGGGPNTEAFF. The CDR3, as DNA: TGCGCCAGCCGGGGGTTGGGGGGCGGCCCCAACACTGAAGCTTTCTTT.